This passage covers 29 T cell receptor beta chains from one sample sequenced in a study of T cells in Graves' hyperthyroidism and ophthalmopathy. There were TCR beta CDR3 regions amplified from RNA transcripts. A first-round RT-PCR of the TCR CDR3 used the HTBI primer set. TCRdb re-derived calls from the multiplex PCR reads in MiXCR, one entry per CDR3 protein. The repertoire consists of about 260,000 distinct CDR3 sequences, with about 16% occurring once and the leading ten covering around 30%. Sequences were obtained from blood. These receptors came from a woman aged 18-29 years with Graves' ophthalmopathy.

This clonotype appeared many times. The chain links TRBV7-9 to TRBJ2-1; no reliable D call. The CDR3 runs to 14 residues. Germline CDR1 and CDR2: SEHNR and FQNEAQ (reference sequence). V shed 5 bases and J shed 7 bases, with 15 bases lying between them. The CDR3 coding sequence is TGTGCCAGCAGCCCAGGACGGCAATCGAATGAGCAGTTCTTC. It encodes CASSPGRQSNEQFF.

The rearrangement joins TRBV7-3 to TRBJ2-7, with 9 bases lining up with TRBD2. This CDR3 comprises 14 residues. V gave up 4 bases and J gave up 4 bases; unmatched junction bases: 5. Germline V gene data show CDR1 as SGHTA and CDR2 as FQGTGA. The CDR3, as DNA: TGTGCCAGCAGCTATGGTAGCGGGGGATACGAGCAGTACTTC. Translated: CASSYGSGGYEQYF.

In this sample, this clonotype turned up a few times. V is TRBV6-1 and J is TRBJ2-5; 7 bases are a match to TRBD2. The CDR3 is made up of 14 amino acids. Looked up from germline, CDR1 is MNHNS and CDR2 is SASEGT. The V segment lost 10 bases and the J segment 7 bases; nucleotides outside the gene matches: 15. In nucleotides, the CDR3 is TGTGCCATCAGGAACCGGGAGGACGAAGGGACCCAGTACTTC. This encodes CAIRNREDEGTQYF.

This clonotype has at least ten counts. J is TRBJ1-6 and V is TRBV14; no clear D. Germline CDR1 and CDR2: SGHDN and FVKESK. The CDR3 runs 14 residues. Trimming took 3 bases from V and 4 from J, leaving 7 bases between them. The CDR3 sequence: CASSQFQYNSPLHF. The CDR3 DNA sequence: TGTGCCAGCAGCCAGTTTCAGTATAATTCACCCCTCCACTTT.

This clonotype showed up many times. This sequence joins TRBV5-1 and TRBJ2-7; 12 nucleotides align to TRBD2. The CDR3 extends over 15 amino acids. Trimming cost V 5 bases and J 5 bases; bases outside gene matches: 8. Germline V gives CDR1 SGHRS, CDR2 YFSETQ. As DNA, the CDR3 is TGCGCCAGCAGTGATCTAGCGGGAGGGCCGAACGAGCAGTACTTC. This codes for CASSDLAGGPNEQYF.

This clonotype was found many times. The CDR3 nucleotides read TGTGCCAGCAGTGAAAACTGGACTAGCGGGACGTCGGCAGATACGCAGTATTTT. As protein: CASSENWTSGTSADTQYF. The rearrangement links TRBV2 to TRBJ2-3; 12 bases are shared with TRBD2. Germline lookup yields CDR1 SNHLY and CDR2 FYNNEI. V was pared by 2 bases and J by 4 bases, with 10 bases of the junction left unmatched. CDR3 length: 18 residues.

At least ten counts were recorded for this clonotype. The chain employs TRBV20-1 and TRBJ2-7, with a weak D call TRBD2 (5 bases). The CDR3 loop spans 13 amino acids. Trimming took 5 bases from V and 3 from J, leaving 14 bases between them. Germline CDR1 and CDR2: DFQATT and SNEGSKA (reference sequence). The CDR3, as DNA: TGCAGTGCTGAGGGCCTCGGAAACTACGAGCAGTACTTC. This sequence encodes CSAEGLGNYEQYF.

This clonotype was counted at least ten times. This rearrangement joins TRBV2 to TRBJ2-7, with 8 bases aligning to TRBD1. J lost 2 bases, V lost 9 bases, and 3 bases had no gene match. From germline, CDR1 is SNHLY and CDR2 FYNNEI. CDR3 length: 12 amino acids. The DNA of the CDR3 is TGTGCCAGTGAGGGACAGGCCTACGAGCAGTACTTC. This gives the protein CASEGQAYEQYF.

This clonotype was recorded many times. The chain joins TRBV12-3 or TRBV12-4 to TRBJ2-7; 10 nucleotides agree with TRBD1. Germline trimming cut 2 bases from V and 6 bases from J; bases unmatched to any gene: 1. This CDR3 is built from 13 residues. Here the CDR3 reads CASSLRTGGEQYF. Written as DNA, the CDR3 is TGTGCCAGCAGTTTACGGACAGGGGGCGAGCAGTACTTC.

The table lists this clonotype with many counts. The chain couples TRBV29-1 to TRBJ2-7, with D unresolved. V lost 5 bases and J lost 0, with 8 bases in between. From germline, CDR1 is SQVTM and CDR2 ANQGSEA. The CDR3 has 12 residues. Written as DNA, the CDR3 is TGCAGCGTTTTCGACACCTCCTACGAGCAGTACTTC. The encoded protein is CSVFDTSYEQYF.

Many counts were recorded for this clonotype. The DNA of the CDR3 is TGTGCCAGCAGAAACAGAGACACCGGGGAGCTGTTTTTT. Protein product: CASRNRDTGELFF. V is TRBV28 and J is TRBJ2-2; D remains unclear. Germline CDR1 MDHEN, CDR2 SYDVKM. This CDR3 has 13 residues. Trimming pared 6 bases from V and 3 bases from J, leaving 8 bases between.

Ten or more counts support this clonotype. The chain has TRBV7-9 and TRBJ1-2, with D maybe TRBD1 (5 bases). Germline lookup yields CDR1 SEHNR and CDR2 FQNEAQ (reference sequence). The CDR3 runs 18 residues. The germline V and J ends were trimmed by 0 bases and 3 bases, with 20 bases remaining between them. This chain's CDR3 is CASSLAGRTSGGDYGYTF. As DNA, the CDR3 is TGTGCCAGCAGCTTAGCGGGTAGGACCTCCGGAGGGGACTATGGCTACACCTTC.

This clonotype was observed many times. The V and J genes are TRBV7-2 and TRBJ2-5; the D call may be TRBD1 or TRBD2 (6 bases each). The CDR3 is 13 amino acids. With 5 bases removed from V and 4 bases from J, the gap between germline ends came to 11 bases. Germline V gene sequence: CDR1 SGHTA, CDR2 FQGNSA. This chain's CDR3 is CASSAGQLETQYF. For the CDR3, the DNA is TGTGCCAGCAGCGCGGGACAATTAGAGACCCAGTACTTC.

At least ten counts were recorded for this clonotype. The chain's CDR3 is CASSLARAQPQHF. CDR3 nucleotide sequence: TGTGCCAGCAGCCTAGCCAGGGCGCAGCCCCAGCATTTT. The gene calls are TRBV3-1 and TRBJ1-5, with D possibly matching TRBD1 (5 bases). V was shortened by 4 bases and J by 7 bases, with 11 bases between the two germline ends. The CDR3 is 13 amino acids. Per germline, CDR1 LGHDT and CDR2 YNNKEL (reference sequence).

In this sample, this clonotype turned up many times. The chain has TRBV7-8 and TRBJ2-7; D call uncertain. Trimming stripped 4 bases from V and 2 bases from J, with 12 bases between. The germline V gene encodes CDR1 SGHVS and CDR2 FQNEAQ. This CDR3 spans 14 amino acids. In nucleotides, the CDR3 is TGTGCCAGCAGCTCAATTGTGGCAGCCTACGAGCAGTACTTC. It yields the protein CASSSIVAAYEQYF.

This clonotype occurred many times. The chain employs TRBV2 and TRBJ1-2; D is unclear. The length of the CDR3 is 14 residues. The ends were cut back, 2 bases at V and 3 bases at J, with 10 bases in the middle. Per the germline V gene, CDR1 is SNHLY and CDR2 is FYNNEI. CDR3: CASSERVSHYGYTF. DNA of the CDR3: TGTGCCAGCAGTGAACGGGTTTCCCACTATGGCTACACCTTC.

This clonotype was observed many times. The gene calls are TRBV11-1 and TRBJ1-1; D gene ambiguous. Per germline, CDR1 SGHAT and CDR2 FQDESV (reference sequence). Trimming took off 1 base at V and 4 bases at J, with 10 bases between the two ends. The CDR3 runs 14 residues. The CDR3 DNA is TGTGCCAGCAGCTTAGGAGAGTTTCCCACTGAAGCTTTCTTT. Translation gives CASSLGEFPTEAFF.

The V gene is TRBV28, the J gene TRBJ2-1, with TRBD2 identical over 9 bases. Germline trimming cut 8 bases from V and 5 bases from J; bases unmatched to any gene: 10. This CDR3 region has 15 residues. Germline CDR1 reads MDHEN; CDR2 reads SYDVKM. The CDR3 DNA reads as TGTGCCAGCCGGGGGGCGGGAGGGAGGGACAATGAGCAGTTCTTC. Amino acids: CASRGAGGRDNEQFF.

This clonotype was detected many times. The gene calls are TRBV2 and TRBJ2-5; D is unclear. V dropped 8 bases and J dropped 7 bases, with 11 bases sitting between them. Germline CDR1 SNHLY, CDR2 FYNNEI. The length of the CDR3 is 11 residues. The DNA for the CDR3 is TGTGCCAGCGCAGATCTATCGACCCAGTACTTC. This codes for CASADLSTQYF.

This clonotype was recorded at least ten times. The V and J genes are TRBV7-8 and TRBJ1-5, with 8 nucleotides matching TRBD1. Germline CDR1 reads SGHVS; CDR2 reads FQNEAQ. V lost 6 bases to trimming and J lost 4 bases; unmatched junction nucleotides: 5. The CDR3 has 14 residues. CDR3 sequence (DNA): TGTGCCAGCAGATCAGGGGGCGCGAATCAGCCCCAGCATTTT. It translates to CASRSGGANQPQHF.

This clonotype was counted at least ten times. CDR3 nucleotides: TGTGCCAGCAGTTTTTTCTCCGGGGCCACTGAAGCTTTCTTT. The encoded protein is CASSFFSGATEAFF. This sequence joins TRBV27 and TRBJ1-1, with a possible D match to TRBD1 (5 bases). There are 14 residues in the CDR3. V lost 3 bases, J lost 4 bases, and 12 bases lay in between. The germline CDR1 and CDR2 sequences are MNHEY and SMNVEV (reference sequence).

This clonotype was counted ten times or more. This chain connects TRBV6-1 to TRBJ2-7; 7 bases align to TRBD2. Per the germline V gene, CDR1 is MNHNS and CDR2 is SASEGT. The ends lost 5 bases at V and 2 bases at J; junction bases unmatched: 6. CDR3 length: 14 amino acids. The CDR3 reads CASSLNLAAYEQYF. CDR3 coding DNA: TGTGCCAGCAGTTTAAATCTAGCGGCCTACGAGCAGTACTTC.

The chain recombines TRBV9 with TRBJ2-7; a weak D match, TRBD2 (6 bases). CDR3 length: 14 residues. Trimming left V 0 bases short and J 6 bases short, with 13 bases between. CDR1 and CDR2 from the germline V gene are SGDLS and YYNGEE. CDR3 coding DNA: TGTGCCAGCAGCGTAGCCGGGAGTTATTCCGAGCAGTACTTC. Its protein product is CASSVAGSYSEQYF.

This clonotype was detected ten times or more. A much larger clone is a single base away; this may be a read error. V gene TRBV11-2 combines with J gene TRBJ1-1, with unresolved D. This CDR3 has 15 amino acids. Trimming removed 2 bases at V and 4 bases at J, with 14 bases between. CDR1 SGHAT and CDR2 FQNNGV come from the germline V gene. The CDR3 loop reads CASSLSWEGSTEAFF. Written as DNA, the CDR3 is TGTGCCAGCAGCTTATCCTGGGAGGGCAGCACTGAAGCTTTCTTT.

In this sample, this clonotype turned up many times. The chain recombines TRBV28 with TRBJ2-1; the match to TRBD2 covers 7 bases. Germline V gives CDR1 MDHEN, CDR2 SYDVKM. J was trimmed by 7 bases and V by 5 bases; bases with no gene match: 17. The CDR3 runs to 17 residues. The CDR3, as DNA: TGTGCCAGCAGTATTCGATCTCTAGCGGACGCGAAGAATGAGCAGTTCTTC. Encoded protein: CASSIRSLADAKNEQFF.

The chain uses TRBV5-1 and TRBJ2-1; 10 bases are shared with TRBD1. CDR1 and CDR2 (germline): SGHRS, YFSETQ. The CDR3 runs 15 residues. J was trimmed by 8 bases and V by 2 bases; bases with no gene match: 7. The CDR3 nucleotides are TGCGCCAGCAGCTTAGCCCCGGGACAGGGGTATGAGCAGTTCTTC. This translates into CASSLAPGQGYEQFF.

This clonotype was counted ten times or more. A read error may account for a junction end that differs from germline. The chain carries TRBV5-1 and TRBJ2-1; D unclear. The CDR3 contains 11 residues. Germline assignment: CDR1 SGHRS and CDR2 YFSETQ. The CDR3 reads CASSTPNYRLF. The CDR3 DNA sequence: TGCGCCAGCAGCACACCGAACTACCGTCTCTTC.

In its sample, this clonotype was seen many times. The chain couples TRBV6-1 to TRBJ2-5, with TRBD2 matching 9 bases. CDR3 length equals 20 residues. Germline V gene sequence: CDR1 MNHNS, CDR2 SASEGT. With 6 bases clipped from V and 1 base from J, the junction kept 21 bases outside the gene matches. In nucleotides, the CDR3 is TGTGCCAGCAGCCACAGCCTCGGGGAAGGGCGGGGGGGCGTCCAAGAGACCCAGTACTTC. Translating it yields CASSHSLGEGRGGVQETQYF.

V and J are TRBV20-1 and TRBJ2-3; D is tentatively TRBD1 or TRBD2 (5 bases each). The germline gives CDR1 DFQATT, CDR2 SNEGSKA (reference sequence). V was clipped by 7 bases and J by 2 bases, with 16 bases between them. The CDR3 is 14 amino acids. In DNA, the CDR3 is TGCAGTGTTCCGGGACCTTATAACACAGATACGCAGTATTTT. Its translation is CSVPGPYNTDTQYF.